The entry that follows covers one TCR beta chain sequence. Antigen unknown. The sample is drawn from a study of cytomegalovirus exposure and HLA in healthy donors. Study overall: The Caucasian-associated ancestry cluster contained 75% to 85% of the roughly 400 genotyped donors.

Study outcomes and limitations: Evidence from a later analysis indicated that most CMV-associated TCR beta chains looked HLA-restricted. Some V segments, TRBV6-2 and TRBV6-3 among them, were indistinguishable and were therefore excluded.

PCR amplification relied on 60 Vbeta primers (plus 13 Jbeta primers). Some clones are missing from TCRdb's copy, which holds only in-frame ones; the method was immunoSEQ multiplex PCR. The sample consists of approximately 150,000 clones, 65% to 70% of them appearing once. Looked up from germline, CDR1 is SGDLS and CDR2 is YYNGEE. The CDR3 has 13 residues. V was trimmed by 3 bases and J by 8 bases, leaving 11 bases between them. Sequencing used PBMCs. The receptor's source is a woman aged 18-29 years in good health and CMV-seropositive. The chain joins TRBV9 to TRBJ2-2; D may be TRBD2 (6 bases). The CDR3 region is CASSATSWGELFF. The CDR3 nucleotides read TGTGCCAGCAGCGCAACTAGCTGGGGGGAGCTGTTTTTT.